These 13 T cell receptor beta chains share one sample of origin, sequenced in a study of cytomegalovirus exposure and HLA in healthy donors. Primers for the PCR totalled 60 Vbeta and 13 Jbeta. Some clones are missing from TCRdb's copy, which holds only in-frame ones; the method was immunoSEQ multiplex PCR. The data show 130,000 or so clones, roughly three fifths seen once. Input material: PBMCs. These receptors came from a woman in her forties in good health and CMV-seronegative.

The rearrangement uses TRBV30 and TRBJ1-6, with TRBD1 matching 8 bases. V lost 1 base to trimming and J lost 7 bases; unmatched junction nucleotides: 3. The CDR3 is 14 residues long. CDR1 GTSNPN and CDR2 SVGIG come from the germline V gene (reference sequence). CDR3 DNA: TGTGCCTGGAGTGCCGGACAGGGAAATTCACCCCTCCACTTT. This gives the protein CAWSAGQGNSPLHF.

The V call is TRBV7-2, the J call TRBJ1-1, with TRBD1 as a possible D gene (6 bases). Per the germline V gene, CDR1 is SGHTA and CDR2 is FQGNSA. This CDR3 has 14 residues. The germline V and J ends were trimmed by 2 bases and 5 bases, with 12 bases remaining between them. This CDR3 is CASSLHRAGTEAFF. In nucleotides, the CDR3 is TGTGCCAGCAGCTTACACAGGGCGGGTACTGAAGCTTTCTTT.

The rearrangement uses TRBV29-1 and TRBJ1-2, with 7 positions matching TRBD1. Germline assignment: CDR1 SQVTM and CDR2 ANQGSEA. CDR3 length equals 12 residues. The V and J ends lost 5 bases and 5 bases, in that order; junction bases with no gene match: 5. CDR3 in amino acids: CSVYRGGYGYTF. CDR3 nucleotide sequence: TGCAGCGTTTACAGGGGAGGATATGGCTACACCTTC. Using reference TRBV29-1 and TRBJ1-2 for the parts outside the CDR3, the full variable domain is SAVISQKPSRDICQRGTSLTIQCQVDSQVTMMFWYRQQPGQSLTLIATANQGSEATYESGFVIDKFPISRPNLTFSTLTVSNMSPEDSSIYLCSVYRGGYGYTFGSGTRLTVV.

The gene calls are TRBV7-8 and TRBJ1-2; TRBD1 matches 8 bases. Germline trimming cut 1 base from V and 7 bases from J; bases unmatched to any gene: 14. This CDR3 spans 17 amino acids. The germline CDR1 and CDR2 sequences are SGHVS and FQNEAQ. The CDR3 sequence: CASSLEARGQGAGGYTF. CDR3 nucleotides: TGTGCCAGCAGCTTAGAGGCTAGGGGGCAGGGGGCAGGTGGCTACACCTTC.

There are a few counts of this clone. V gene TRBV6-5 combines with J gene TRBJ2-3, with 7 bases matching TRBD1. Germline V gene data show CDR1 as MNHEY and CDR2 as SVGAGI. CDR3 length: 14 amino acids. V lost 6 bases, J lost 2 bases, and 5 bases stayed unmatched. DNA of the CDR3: TGTGCCAGCAGCCCGACAGGGACCACAGATACGCAGTATTTT. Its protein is CASSPTGTTDTQYF.

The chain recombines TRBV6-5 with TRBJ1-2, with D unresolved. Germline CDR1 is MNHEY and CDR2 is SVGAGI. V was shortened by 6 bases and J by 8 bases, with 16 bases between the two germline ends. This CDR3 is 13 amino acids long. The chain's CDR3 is CASSAPRTRGYTF. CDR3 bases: TGTGCCAGCAGCGCACCTAGGACTCGCGGCTACACCTTC.

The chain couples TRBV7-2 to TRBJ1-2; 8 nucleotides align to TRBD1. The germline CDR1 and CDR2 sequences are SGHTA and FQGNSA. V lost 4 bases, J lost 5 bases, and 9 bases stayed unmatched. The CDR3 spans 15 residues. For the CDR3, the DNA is TGTGCCAGCAGCTCTCCGGACAGGGCTTATTATGGCTACACCTTC. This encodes CASSSPDRAYYGYTF.

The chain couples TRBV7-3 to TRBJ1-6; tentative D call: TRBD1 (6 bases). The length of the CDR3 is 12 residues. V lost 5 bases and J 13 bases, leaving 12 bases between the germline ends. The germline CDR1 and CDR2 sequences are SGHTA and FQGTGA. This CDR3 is CASSAGAPPLHF. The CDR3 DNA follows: TGTGCCAGCAGCGCAGGGGCGCCGCCCCTCCACTTT.

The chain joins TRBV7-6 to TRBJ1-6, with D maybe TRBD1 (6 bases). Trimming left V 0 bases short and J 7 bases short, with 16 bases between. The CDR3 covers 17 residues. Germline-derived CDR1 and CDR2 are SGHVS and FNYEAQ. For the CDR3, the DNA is TGTGCCAGCAGCTTAGCGGCGGACAGCTTGAGGAATTCACCCCTCCACTTT. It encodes CASSLAADSLRNSPLHF.

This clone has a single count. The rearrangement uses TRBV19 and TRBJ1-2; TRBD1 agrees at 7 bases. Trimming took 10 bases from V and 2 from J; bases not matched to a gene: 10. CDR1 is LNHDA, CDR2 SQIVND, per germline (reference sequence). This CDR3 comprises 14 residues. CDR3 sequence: CATTRQGRNYGYTF. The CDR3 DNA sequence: TGTGCCACCACCCGACAGGGAAGGAACTATGGCTACACCTTC.

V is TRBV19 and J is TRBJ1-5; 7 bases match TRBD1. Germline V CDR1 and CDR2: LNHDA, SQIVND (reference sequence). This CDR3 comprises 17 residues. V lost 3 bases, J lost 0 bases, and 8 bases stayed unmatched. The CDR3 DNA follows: TGTGCCAGTAGTATTTTGACAGGGTGGGGTAGCAATCAGCCCCAGCATTTT. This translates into CASSILTGWGSNQPQHF.

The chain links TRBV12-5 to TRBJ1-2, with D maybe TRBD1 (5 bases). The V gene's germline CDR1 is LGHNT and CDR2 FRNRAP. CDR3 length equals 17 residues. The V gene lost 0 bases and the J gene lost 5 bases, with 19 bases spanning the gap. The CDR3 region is CASGLVLNPAGRYGYTF. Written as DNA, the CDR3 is TGTGCTAGTGGTTTGGTTTTGAACCCGGCAGGGCGATATGGCTACACCTTC.

The CDR3 DNA reads as TGTGCCAGTGGGCCTCTAGCGGGCGAGGCAGATACGCAGTATTTT. Translating gives CASGPLAGEADTQYF. The chain links TRBV19 to TRBJ2-3, with 8 bases fitting TRBD2. The CDR3 runs 15 residues. The V gene's germline CDR1 is LNHDA and CDR2 SQIVND (reference sequence). V was clipped by 8 bases and J by 4 bases; unmatched bases: 11.